This T cell receptor (beta chain) originates from a study of cytomegalovirus exposure and HLA in healthy donors. Study-wide points: A later analysis reported that several of the most significant clusters appeared to be linked to common viral pathogens, among them Epstein-Barr virus.

In nominal health when sampled, donors likely had unrecorded immune exposures nonetheless. Primers for the PCR totalled 60 Vbeta and 13 Jbeta. Authors' data handling: Unique TCR beta chains totaled roughly 81 million in a later count, with around 12 million of them shared. Here immunoSEQ multiplex PCR was the method, and the copy in TCRdb shows in-frame clones only, minus some. That table is the source of V, J and clone size, and D and trimming were worked out from the DNA. Of 95,000 to 150,000 clones in the sample, over 70% were seen once. In regard to this clone: Its matching antigen is unknown.

The clonotype was recovered from a young woman in good health and CMV-seronegative. Sample: PBMCs.

The CDR3 nucleotides are TGTGCCAGCAGTGAGAGTAGCGGGAGCTACAATGAGCAGTTCTTC. Translation: CASSESSGSYNEQFF. The chain employs TRBV2 and TRBJ2-1; TRBD2 matches 9 bases. Germline-derived CDR1 and CDR2 are SNHLY and FYNNEI. V lost 3 bases to trimming and J lost 3 bases; unmatched junction nucleotides: 3. The CDR3 length is 15 residues. Variable domain in full (rest from reference TRBV2 and TRBJ2-1): EPEVTQTPSHQVTQMGQEVILRCVPISNHLYFYWYRQILGQKVEFLVSFYNNEISEKSEIFDDQFSVERPDGSNFTLKIRSTKLEDSAMYFCASSESSGSYNEQFFGPGTRLTVL.